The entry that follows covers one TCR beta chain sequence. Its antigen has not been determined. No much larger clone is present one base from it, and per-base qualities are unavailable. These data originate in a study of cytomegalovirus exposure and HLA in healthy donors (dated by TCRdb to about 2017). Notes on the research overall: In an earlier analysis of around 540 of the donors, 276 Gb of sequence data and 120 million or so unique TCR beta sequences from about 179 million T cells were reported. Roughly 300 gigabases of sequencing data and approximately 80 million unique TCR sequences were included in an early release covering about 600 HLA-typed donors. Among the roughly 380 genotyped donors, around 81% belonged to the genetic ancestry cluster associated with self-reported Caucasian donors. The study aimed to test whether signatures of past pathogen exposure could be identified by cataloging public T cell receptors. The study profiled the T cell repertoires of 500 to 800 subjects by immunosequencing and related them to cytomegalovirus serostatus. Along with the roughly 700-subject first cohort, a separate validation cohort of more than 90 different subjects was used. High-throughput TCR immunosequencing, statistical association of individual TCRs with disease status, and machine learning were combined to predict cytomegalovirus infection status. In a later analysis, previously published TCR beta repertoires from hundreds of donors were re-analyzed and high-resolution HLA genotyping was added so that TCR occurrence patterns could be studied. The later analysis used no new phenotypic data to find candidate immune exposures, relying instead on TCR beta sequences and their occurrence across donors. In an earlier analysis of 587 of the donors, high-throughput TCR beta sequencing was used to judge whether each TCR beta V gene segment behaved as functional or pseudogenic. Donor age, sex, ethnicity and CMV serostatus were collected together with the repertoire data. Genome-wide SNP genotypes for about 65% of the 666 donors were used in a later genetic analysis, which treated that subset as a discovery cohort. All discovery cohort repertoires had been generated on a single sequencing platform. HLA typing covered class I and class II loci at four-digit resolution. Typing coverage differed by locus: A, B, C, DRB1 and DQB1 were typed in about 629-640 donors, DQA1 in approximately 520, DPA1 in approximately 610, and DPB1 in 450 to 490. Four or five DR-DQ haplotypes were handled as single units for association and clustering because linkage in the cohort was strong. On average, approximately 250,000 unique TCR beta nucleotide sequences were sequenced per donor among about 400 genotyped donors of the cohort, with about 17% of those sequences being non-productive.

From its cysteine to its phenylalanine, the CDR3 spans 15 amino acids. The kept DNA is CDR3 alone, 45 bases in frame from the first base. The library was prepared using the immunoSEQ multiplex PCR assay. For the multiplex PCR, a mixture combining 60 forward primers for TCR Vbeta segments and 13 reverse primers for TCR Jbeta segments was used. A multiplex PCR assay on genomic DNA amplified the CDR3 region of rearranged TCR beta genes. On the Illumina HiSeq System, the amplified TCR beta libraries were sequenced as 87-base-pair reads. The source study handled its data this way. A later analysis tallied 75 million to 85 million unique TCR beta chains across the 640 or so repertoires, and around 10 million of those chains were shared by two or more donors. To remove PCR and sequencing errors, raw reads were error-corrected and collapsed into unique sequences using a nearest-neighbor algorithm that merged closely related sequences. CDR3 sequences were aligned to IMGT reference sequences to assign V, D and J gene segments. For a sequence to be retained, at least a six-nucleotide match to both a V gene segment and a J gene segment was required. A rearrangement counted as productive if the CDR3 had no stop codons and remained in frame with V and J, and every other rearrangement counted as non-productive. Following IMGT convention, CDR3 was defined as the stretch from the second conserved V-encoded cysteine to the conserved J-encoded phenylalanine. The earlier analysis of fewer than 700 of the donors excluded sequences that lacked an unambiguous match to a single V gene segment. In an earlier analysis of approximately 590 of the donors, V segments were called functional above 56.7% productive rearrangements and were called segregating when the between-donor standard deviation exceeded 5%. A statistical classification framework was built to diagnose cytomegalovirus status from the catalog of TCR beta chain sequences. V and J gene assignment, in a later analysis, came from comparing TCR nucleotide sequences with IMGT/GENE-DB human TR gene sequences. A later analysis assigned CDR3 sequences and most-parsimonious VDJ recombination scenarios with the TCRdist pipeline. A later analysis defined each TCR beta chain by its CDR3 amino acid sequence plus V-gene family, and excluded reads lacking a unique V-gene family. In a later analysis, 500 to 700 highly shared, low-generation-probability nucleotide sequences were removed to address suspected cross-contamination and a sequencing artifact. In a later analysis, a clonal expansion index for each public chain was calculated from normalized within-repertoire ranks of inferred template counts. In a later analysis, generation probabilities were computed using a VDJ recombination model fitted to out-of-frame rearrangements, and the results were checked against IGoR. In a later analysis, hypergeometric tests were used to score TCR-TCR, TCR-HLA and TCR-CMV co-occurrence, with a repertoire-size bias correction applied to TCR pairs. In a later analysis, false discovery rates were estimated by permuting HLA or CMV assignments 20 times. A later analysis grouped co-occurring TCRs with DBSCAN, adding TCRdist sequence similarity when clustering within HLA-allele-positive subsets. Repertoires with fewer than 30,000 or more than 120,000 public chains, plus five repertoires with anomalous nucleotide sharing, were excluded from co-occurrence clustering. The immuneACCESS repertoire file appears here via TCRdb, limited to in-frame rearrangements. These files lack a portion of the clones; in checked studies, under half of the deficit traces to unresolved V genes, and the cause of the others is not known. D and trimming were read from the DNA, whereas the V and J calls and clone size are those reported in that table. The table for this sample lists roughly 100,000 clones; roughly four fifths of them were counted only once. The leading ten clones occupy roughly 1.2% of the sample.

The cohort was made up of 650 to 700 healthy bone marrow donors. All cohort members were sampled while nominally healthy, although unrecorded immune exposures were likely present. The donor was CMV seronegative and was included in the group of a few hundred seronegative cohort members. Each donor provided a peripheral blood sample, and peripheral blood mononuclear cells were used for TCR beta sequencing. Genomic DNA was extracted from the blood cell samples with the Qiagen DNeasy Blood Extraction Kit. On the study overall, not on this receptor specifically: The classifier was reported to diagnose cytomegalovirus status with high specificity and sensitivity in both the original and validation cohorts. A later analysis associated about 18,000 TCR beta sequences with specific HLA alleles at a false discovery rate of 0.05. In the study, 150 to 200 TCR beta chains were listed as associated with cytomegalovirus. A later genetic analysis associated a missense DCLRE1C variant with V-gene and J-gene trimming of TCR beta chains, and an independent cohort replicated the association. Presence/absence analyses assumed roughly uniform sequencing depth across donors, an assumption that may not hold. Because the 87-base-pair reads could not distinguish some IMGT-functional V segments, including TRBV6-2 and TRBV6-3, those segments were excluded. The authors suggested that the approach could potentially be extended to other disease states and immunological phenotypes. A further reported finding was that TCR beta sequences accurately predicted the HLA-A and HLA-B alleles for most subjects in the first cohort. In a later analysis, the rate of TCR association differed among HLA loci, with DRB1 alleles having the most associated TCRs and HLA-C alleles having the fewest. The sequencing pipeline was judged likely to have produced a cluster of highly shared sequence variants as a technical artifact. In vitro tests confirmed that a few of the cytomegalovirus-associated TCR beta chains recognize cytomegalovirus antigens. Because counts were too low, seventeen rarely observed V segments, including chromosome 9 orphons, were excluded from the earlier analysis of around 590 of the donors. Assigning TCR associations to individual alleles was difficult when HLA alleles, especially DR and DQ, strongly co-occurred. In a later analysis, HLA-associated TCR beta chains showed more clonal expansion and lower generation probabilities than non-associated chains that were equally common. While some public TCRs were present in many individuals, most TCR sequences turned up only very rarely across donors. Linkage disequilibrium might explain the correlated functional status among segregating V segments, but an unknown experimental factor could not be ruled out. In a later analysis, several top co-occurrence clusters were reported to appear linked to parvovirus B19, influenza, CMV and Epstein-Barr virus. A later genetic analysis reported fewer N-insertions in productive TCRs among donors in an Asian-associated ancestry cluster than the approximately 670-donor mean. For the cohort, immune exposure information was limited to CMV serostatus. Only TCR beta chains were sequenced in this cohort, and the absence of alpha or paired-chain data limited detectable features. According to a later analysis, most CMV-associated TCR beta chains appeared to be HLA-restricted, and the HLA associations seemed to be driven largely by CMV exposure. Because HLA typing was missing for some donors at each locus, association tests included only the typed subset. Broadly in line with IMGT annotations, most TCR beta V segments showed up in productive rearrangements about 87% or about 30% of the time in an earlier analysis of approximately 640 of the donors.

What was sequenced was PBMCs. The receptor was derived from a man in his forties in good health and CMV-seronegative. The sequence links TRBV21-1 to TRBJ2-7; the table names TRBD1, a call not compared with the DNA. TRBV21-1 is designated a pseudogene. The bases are TGTGCCAGCAGCAAAACTCCGGACAGAGACTACGAGCAGTACTTC. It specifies CASSKTPDRDYEQYF.